The 15 T cell receptor beta chains presented below share a single source sample, sequenced in a study of technical replicates of blood from several donors. Libraries were prepared by immunoSEQ multiplex PCR; TCRdb keeps only in-frame clonotypes and omits some of them. The sample lists about 49,000 clones; about 93% were seen once. The sequenced sample was PBMCs. The receptors shown here come from a human donor in good health. Some clones in this sample may be carry-over from other donors' samples.

The rearrangement links TRBV7-2 to TRBJ1-3; D is undetermined. This CDR3 spans 15 amino acids. Trimming removed 1 base from V and 3 bases from J, with 10 bases in between. Germline lookup yields CDR1 SGHTA and CDR2 FQGNSA. CDR3 region: CASSLGPANGNTIYF. DNA for the CDR3: TGTGCCAGCAGCTTAGGCCCAGCGAATGGAAACACCATATATTTT.

The CDR3 region has the DNA TGTGCCTGGAGTAGCGGGAGGGAGACCCAGTACTTC. Translated, it gives CAWSSGRETQYF. The V call is TRBV30, the J call TRBJ2-5; TRBD2 matches 9 bases. J was trimmed by 5 bases and V by 2 bases; bases with no gene match: 0. Germline CDR1 reads GTSNPN; CDR2 reads SVGIG (reference sequence). The CDR3 is 12 residues long. The full variable domain, with the rest looked up from reference TRBV30 and TRBJ2-5, is SQTIHQWPATLVQPVGSPLSLECTVEGTSNPNLYWYRQAAGRGLQLLFYSVGIGQISSEVPQNLSASRPQDRQFILSSKKLLLSDSGFYLCAWSSGRETQYFGPGTRLLVL.

The chain is built from TRBV7-9 and TRBJ1-1, with D possibly matching TRBD1 (5 bases). The CDR3 extends over 17 amino acids. Looked up from germline, CDR1 is SEHNR and CDR2 is FQNEAQ (reference sequence). The V gene lost 6 bases and the J gene lost 2 bases, with 22 bases spanning the gap. The CDR3 protein is CASRPKRREKRNTEAFF. The DNA for the CDR3 is TGTGCCAGCAGACCCAAACGCAGGGAAAAACGAAACACTGAAGCTTTCTTT. The variable domain in full, completed from reference TRBV7-9 and TRBJ1-1, reads DTGVSQNPRHKITKRGQNVTFRCDPISEHNRLYWYRQTLGQGPEFLTYFQNEAQLEKSRLLSDRFSAERPKGSFSTLEIQRTEQGDSAMYLCASRPKRREKRNTEAFFGQGTRLTVV.

J is TRBJ1-5 and V is TRBV30; D is uncertain. From germline, CDR1 is GTSNPN and CDR2 SVGIG (reference sequence). The V end was cut by 5 bases, the J end by 1 base, with 12 bases between. CDR3 size: 14 residues. The CDR3 DNA reads TGTGCCTGGCAAGGTACGGGGAGCAATCAGCCCCAGCATTTT. Translation: CAWQGTGSNQPQHF.

The rearrangement links TRBV6-5 to TRBJ2-7; TRBD2 matches 10 bases. Germline CDR1 is MNHEY and CDR2 is SVGAGI. The CDR3 has 14 residues. After removal of 5 bases from V and 1 base from J, the junction contained 2 bases not matched to a gene. CDR3 sequence: CASSRLAGSYEQYF. In DNA, the CDR3 is TGTGCCAGCAGTAGACTAGCGGGTTCCTACGAGCAGTACTTC.

V usage is TRBV10-2 and J usage is TRBJ2-7, with D hard to call. The CDR3 has 12 residues. The ends were cut back, 2 bases at V and 3 bases at J, with 5 bases in the middle. CDR1 is WSHSY and CDR2 is SAAADI in the germline V gene. The CDR3: CASSERVYEQYF. CDR3 coding DNA: TGCGCCAGCAGTGAGCGTGTCTACGAGCAGTACTTC.

The rearrangement joins TRBV10-1 to TRBJ2-7; the match to TRBD2 covers 9 bases. V lost 5 bases to trimming and J lost 5 bases; unmatched junction nucleotides: 13. CDR1 is WNHNN, CDR2 SYGVQD, per germline (reference sequence). The CDR3 length is 16 residues. CDR3 in amino acids: CASSLPGLANANEQYF. CDR3 sequence (DNA): TGCGCCAGCAGTCTCCCGGGACTAGCAAACGCCAACGAGCAGTACTTC.

The chain uses TRBV9 and TRBJ2-1; 14 bases fit TRBD2. Germline CDR1 reads SGDLS; CDR2 reads YYNGEE. The V and J ends lost 3 bases and 4 bases, in that order; junction bases with no gene match: 9. This CDR3 has 18 residues. The CDR3: CASSEGLAGVAGYNEQFF. Here the CDR3 DNA reads TGTGCCAGCAGCGAGGGACTAGCGGGAGTAGCAGGGTACAATGAGCAGTTCTTC.

This clone was found once. As DNA, the CDR3 is TGTGCCAGCAGCGTAGGGTCAGGGGGCTACTACGAGCAGTACTTC. This translates into CASSVGSGGYYEQYF. This chain joins TRBV9 and TRBJ2-7; 8 bases map to TRBD1. The CDR3 runs to 15 residues. The germline V gene has CDR1 SGDLS and CDR2 YYNGEE. V was pared by 0 bases and J by 3 bases, with 5 bases of the junction left unmatched. Drawing the rest from reference TRBV9 and TRBJ2-7, the complete variable domain is DSGVTQTPKHLITATGQRVTLRCSPRSGDLSVYWYQQSLDQGLQFLIQYYNGEERAKGNILERFSAQQFPDLHSELNLSSLELGDSALYFCASSVGSGGYYEQYFGPGTRLTVT.

This clone was counted only a few times. The rearrangement uses TRBV7-8 and TRBJ2-2; 7 positions agree with TRBD2. V dropped 5 bases and J dropped 3; count of bases not matched to a gene: 6. Germline values: CDR1 SGHVS, CDR2 FQNEAQ. The CDR3 covers 15 residues. The CDR3, as DNA: TGTGCCAGCAGCGTAGGACTAGATGACACCGGGGAGCTGTTTTTT. Protein sequence: CASSVGLDDTGELFF.

The chain couples TRBV10-3 to TRBJ2-2, with 16 bases aligning to TRBD2. The CDR3 is 21 amino acids. Germline V lookup: CDR1 ENHRY, CDR2 SYGVKD. The J segment lost 4 bases and the V segment lost 3 bases, leaving 14 bases of the junction unmatched. CDR3 amino acids: CAISDLPGLAGGPSGTGELFF. Here the CDR3 DNA reads TGTGCCATCAGTGACTTGCCGGGACTAGCGGGAGGGCCTTCGGGCACCGGGGAGCTGTTTTTT.

The chain combines TRBV5-4 with TRBJ1-2; TRBD1 might be the D (5 bases). The CDR3 spans 12 residues. Germline V gene sequence: CDR1 SGHNT, CDR2 YYREEE (reference sequence). The V gene lost 4 bases and the J gene lost 5 bases, with 9 bases spanning the gap. CDR3 nucleotide sequence: TGTGCCAGCAGCCCTGACAGATATGGCTACACCTTC. Translating it yields CASSPDRYGYTF.

This rearrangement joins TRBV4-2 to TRBJ2-1; 10 nucleotides match TRBD2. V lost 2 bases, J lost 4 bases, and 2 bases stayed unmatched. The CDR3 has 15 amino acids. Germline V gene sequence: CDR1 LGHNA, CDR2 YNFKEQ. The chain's CDR3 is CASSQQAGGYNEQFF. The DNA of the CDR3 is TGTGCCAGCAGCCAACAAGCGGGAGGGTACAATGAGCAGTTCTTC.

The chain carries TRBV7-2 and TRBJ2-7; possibly TRBD2 for D (6 bases). This CDR3 region has 18 residues. V shed 5 bases and J shed 2 bases, with 25 bases lying between them. The germline V gene has CDR1 SGHTA and CDR2 FQGNSA. This CDR3 is CASSKAGTGLIFAYEQYF. CDR3 sequence (DNA): TGTGCCAGCAGCAAAGCCGGGACTGGCCTAATATTTGCCTACGAGCAGTACTTC.

The chain combines TRBV4-3 with TRBJ2-1, with 14 bases matching TRBD2. Looked up from germline, CDR1 is LGHNA and CDR2 is YSLEER. The CDR3 runs to 18 residues. V was clipped by 0 bases and J by 4 bases; unmatched bases: 5. The CDR3 protein is CASSQDATSGGAYNEQFF. The CDR3 DNA reads TGCGCCAGCAGCCAAGATGCGACTAGCGGGGGGGCTTACAATGAGCAGTTCTTC.